This TCR beta chain stems from a study of shared clonotypes between healthy human individuals (dated by TCRdb to 2018 to 2021). Regarding the study in general: Two women and a few men aged 18 to 49 years were included in the cohort. For each donor, CD4 naive and CD4 memory were each run on three plates, CD8 naive on two plates, and CD8 memory on one plate. The study deeply sequenced blood TCR repertoires of about 5 healthy adults to estimate repertoire size and the extent of clonotype sharing between individuals. To increase sequencing depth and limit assay-specific biases, TCR repertoire library preparation and sequencing were carried out by different laboratories using diverse techniques. Each donor's leukapheresis produced roughly between roughly 0.9 and 9 billion PBMCs.

Turning to this clone: It has no known antigen specificity. The record has no base qualities; no much larger clone is one base away.

The donors were healthy, HIV-negative adults who had no recently reported acute infections or vaccinations. Every donor was a Caucasian adult living in Nashville, Tennessee, USA. Magnetic negative selection was used to enrich CD4+ T cells, after which naive cells were positively selected on CD45RA and the negative fraction became the memory subset. After blood collection by leukapheresis, PBMCs were isolated using Ficoll-Histopaque density gradient centrifugation and then cryopreserved in the vapor phase of liquid nitrogen. Purity and quantity of every magnetically sorted T cell population were checked by analytical flow cytometry. Genomic DNA was isolated from every sorted fraction and measured by UV absorbance on a Nanodrop 2000c. Beyond this particular receptor, the publication reports: Naive subsets generally had larger estimated clonotype richness than memory subsets did. When several donors were compared, the shared fraction of clonotypes was roughly 4.8% for naive CD4, around 4% for naive CD8, about 2.4% for memory CD4, and 0.4% for memory CD8. Higher generation probabilities were observed for clonotypes shared by all four sorted-subset donors than for non-shared clonotypes. Even with the large sequencing depth, rarefaction of the sorted-subset datasets indicated that sequencing was incomplete. The genetic and exposure-history diversity represented was limited by the small number of donors. Pairwise subsampling led to the expectation that sequencing depth would affect the degree of clonotype sharing among donors. Sampling was limited to blood, and TCR repertoires in tissue likely differ from TCR repertoires in blood.

The junction shows trimming of 6 bases on V and 8 bases on J, plus 14 bases between the germline ends. According to the germline V gene, CDR1 reads SNHLY and CDR2 reads FYNNEI. The CDR3 holds 13 amino acids from the cysteine to the phenylalanine. The retained sequence is limited to the CDR3, 39 bases, with the frame set at the first base. Using the deep immunoSEQ assay, multiplex PCR amplified TCR CDR3 regions from genomic DNA. Extracted genomic DNA from each cell subset was spread evenly across all wells of several immunoSEQ 96-well plates, with each plate serving as a replicate. For sorted subsets, about 210 ng of genomic DNA, equivalent to some 30,000 T cell genomes, went into each replicate PCR. Purified libraries were measured with a Qubit 3.0 fluorometer, size-checked on a Bioanalyzer 2100, and measured again with the KAPA Library Quantification kit. Every immunoSEQ 96-well plate was sequenced on a dedicated single-read 150-cycle Illumina NextSeq 550 flow cell. Per the original workflow: Because the immunoSEQ output included only junctional sequences and no quality scores, the filtering could not be the same as the filtering used for full-length reads. To assign V/J genes and CDR3, sequences were annotated against IMGT germline references using PyIR, a Python wrapper for IgBLAST v1.9. Reads were filtered out if the reads had weak V/J assignments (E-value above 1e-6), no CDR3, stop codons, out-of-frame junctions, or ambiguous translated residues. V3J clonotypes were defined as sequences sharing the same inferred V gene, J gene, and CDR3 amino acid sequence. The percentage overlap between two repertoires was calculated by dividing the number of shared unique clonotypes by the size of the smaller repertoire. Three approaches were used to assess repertoire richness: RTK rarefaction, the Chao1 estimator, and Recon v2.1 estimates of unobserved clonotypes. Generation probabilities for all TCRbeta clonotypes obtained by the gDNA method from a handful of donors were computed using OLGA. This immuneACCESS table, as held by TCRdb, lists in-frame sequences with V and J called but not all clones. Of the missing ones, under half trace to an unresolved V gene in checked studies; the others have no known cause. Clonal size and the V and J genes are those of that table, whereas D and trimming came from the DNA. The sample records around 1.4 million clones, 98% of which are singletons. 0.36% of the sample is in the top ten clones.

Sequencing was done on a sample of naive CD4+ T cells sorted from blood. In the paper's terms, the cell subset or site label means: CD45RA+ positively selected. The chain employs TRBV2 and TRBJ2-1; the D gene identity is not certain. The source is a man aged 30-40 years in good health. The sequenced DNA: TGTGCCAGCAGAGGACGGCCCTGGCATGAGCAGTTCTTC. Its protein is CASRGRPWHEQFF. The entire variable domain, with the stretches around the CDR3 drawn from the reference TRBV2 and TRBJ2-1 proteins, is EPEVTQTPSHQVTQMGQEVILRCVPISNHLYFYWYRQILGQKVEFLVSFYNNEISEKSEIFDDQFSVERPDGSNFTLKIRSTKLEDSAMYFCASRGRPWHEQFFGPGTRLTVL.